This T cell receptor beta chain emerged from a study of blood T cell repertoires in COVID-19. The CDR3 is made up of 13 amino acids. CDR1 is GTSNPN, CDR2 SVGIG, per germline (reference sequence). The V and J ends lost 2 bases and 5 bases respectively, with 10 bases between them. Categorization into cohorts depended on clinical history that participants reported. Recovered status in Cohort 3 required two negative PCRs, clearance, or symptom resolution. This table comes from immunoSEQ multiplex PCR, and its TCRdb copy is limited to in-frame clones, with some not included. The sample holds 250,000 or so clones, more than 75% seen once.

Specimen: PBMCs or T cells enriched from blood (not recorded which). The TCR sequence derives from a woman between 18 and 29 years old who had recovered from COVID-19. V gene TRBV30 combines with J gene TRBJ1-5, with D hard to call. CDR3 residues: CAWSRRNDQPQHF. CDR3 nucleotides: TGTGCCTGGAGTCGGAGAAACGATCAGCCCCAGCATTTT.